This T cell receptor (beta chain) was sequenced in a study of identical twins (dated by TCRdb to 2016 to 2018). As for the study more broadly: The study deep-sequenced TCR alpha and beta repertoires from monozygotic twins, unrelated adults of various ages and cord blood to test whether fetal clonotypes persist. To rule out contamination, replicate twin experiments were performed at different times with different library preparation protocols. The paper's findings and limits, for the study overall: Compared with coincidental sharing between unrelated individuals, out-of-frame TCR alpha sequences shared between twins showed an excess of sequences with low generation probability. A weaker excess of twin sharing was found in beta out-of-frame sequences because the signal-to-noise ratio was lowered by fewer shared sequences. Recombination models systematically underestimated out-of-frame TCR alpha sharing in monozygotic twins but agreed with sharing between unrelated individuals. Invariant T cells such as MAIT and iNKT could partly confound zero-insertion analyses, although diverse VJ usage argued against such confounding for most clonotypes. Fewer insertions were carried by abundant cord blood beta clonotypes; a weaker similar trend was observed in young adult naive repertoires, while no such trend was observed in memory repertoires. Because the same donors could not be followed over many years, conclusions were based on cross-sectional statistical analysis.

Measured from the cysteine to the phenylalanine, the CDR3 is 13 residues long. Solely the CDR3 DNA is kept, with 39 bases framed from the first base. CDR1 DFQATT and CDR2 SNEGSKA were looked up in the germline V gene (reference sequence). V and J are trimmed by 4 bases and 4 bases, and the gene matches miss 6 bases of the junction. The method behind the library was 5' RACE. TCRdb shows the sequencer as Illumina HiSeq 2000. Template switching added a universal primer binding site, and the final cDNA carried a unique molecular identifier that allowed TCR cDNA molecules to be counted accurately. First-strand cDNA for TCR alpha and beta chains was synthesized from specific primers in the conserved constant-segment region. Each cDNA library was double barcoded, with a SMART-Mk sample barcode plus Illumina barcodes, to control for contamination. TruSeq adapter sequences, together with Illumina sample barcodes, were added in two successive PCR steps. Sequencing of the TCR alpha and beta cDNA libraries was done on the Illumina HiSeq platform using custom primers. As for how the authors treated the data: MiGEC was used to process raw reads and extract unique molecular identifiers, and MiXCR was used to find CDR3 positions. For each individual, recombination models were inferred using an EM algorithm with the repgenHMM and IGoR tools. The tcR package in R was used for shared clonotype analysis, with sharing normalized by the product of cloneset sizes. Out-of-frame nonproductive sequences were analyzed to study raw recombination free of thymic and clonal selection effects. The public sequencing data were trimmed at Q25 with fastp and processed into clonotypes with MiXCR by TCRdb, which kept only in-frame beta chains. Each CDR3 protein gets just one entry, which takes the most common genes and DNA from the rows behind it. In this record, the V and J calls reflect TCRdb's handling and not the investigators' own analysis. In all, the sample holds some 730,000 distinct CDR3 sequences, and 15% to 20% of those were seen once. The ten largest account for around 13% of the sample.

Concerning this clonotype itself: Its antigen is still unknown. No quality values exist for individual bases; no much larger clone is one base distant.

Every donor in the study was a healthy Caucasian. The twin cohort comprised three pairs of female monozygotic twins, all aged roughly 18 to 30 years. Peripheral blood mononuclear cells were the source from which RNA for the TCR libraries was isolated. This sample also appeared in a second study, on T cells expressing NK-cell markers. As that second paper reports: Three sorted T-cell subsets (CD3+CD56+NKG2C+, CD3+CD56+NKG2C- and CD3+CD56-NKG2C+) from roughly 8 donors had their TCR beta-chain repertoires profiled. Seven of the eight sequenced donors were HCMV-seropositive and one was HCMV-seronegative. To restrict sorting to alphabetaTCR-expressing T cells, an anti-gammadeltaTCR antibody was added in several experiments. In over five donors, the dominant CD3+CD56+NKG2C+ clonotypes were among the top 10 CD8+ clonotypes and accounted for about 1.0-7.5% of CD8+ T cells. Those dominant clonotypes were again the most abundant among CD3+CD56-NKG2C+ cells in four donors, at about 25-65%. Whether the expanded NKG2C-expressing T cell clones were specific for HCMV antigens was left unclear. All eight donors whose samples were sequenced were randomly selected healthy volunteers, three of them men and five women. A commercial ELISA kit detecting HCMV-specific IgG in serum was used to determine HCMV serostatus. Bulk peripheral blood T-cell repertoires were additionally sequenced from unsorted PBMC for roughly six donors. MIGEC was used to demultiplex reads and group the reads by UMI, and MiTCR was used to assemble and quantify clonotypes. To remove erroneous sequences, TCR cDNA sequences were retained only when supported by two or more reads. Downstream repertoire analysis used the tcR package, and clonotypes were matched across fractions by CDR3 nucleotide sequence plus V segment. VDJmatch was used to annotate antigen specificity against VDJdb, with one amino acid substitution allowed in CDR3.

The sequence was collected from a woman aged 18-35 years in good health. The sample consisted of PBMCs. The sequence joins TRBV20-1 to TRBJ2-5; 7 of the junction bases match TRBD2. For the CDR3, the sequence is CSATLAERETQYF. The DNA is as follows: TGCAGTGCTACGCTAGCGGAACGAGAGACCCAGTACTTC.